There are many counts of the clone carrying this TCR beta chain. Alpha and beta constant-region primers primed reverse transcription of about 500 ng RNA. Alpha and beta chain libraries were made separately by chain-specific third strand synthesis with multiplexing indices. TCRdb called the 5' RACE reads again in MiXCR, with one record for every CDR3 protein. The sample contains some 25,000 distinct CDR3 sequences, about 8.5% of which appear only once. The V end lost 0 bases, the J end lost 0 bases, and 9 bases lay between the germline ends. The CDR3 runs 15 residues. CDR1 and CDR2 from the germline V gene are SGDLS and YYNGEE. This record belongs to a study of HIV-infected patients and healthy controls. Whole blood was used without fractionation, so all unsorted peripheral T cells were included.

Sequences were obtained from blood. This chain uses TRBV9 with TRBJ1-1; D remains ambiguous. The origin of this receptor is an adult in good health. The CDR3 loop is CASSVEGSMNTEAFF. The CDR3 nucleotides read TGTGCCAGCAGCGTAGAGGGCAGCATGAACACTGAAGCTTTCTTT. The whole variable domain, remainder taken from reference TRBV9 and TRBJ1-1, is DSGVTQTPKHLITATGQRVTLRCSPRSGDLSVYWYQQSLDQGLQFLIQYYNGEERAKGNILERFSAQQFPDLHSELNLSSLELGDSALYFCASSVEGSMNTEAFFGQGTRLTVV.